This T cell receptor (beta chain) came from a study of control samples from healthy donors and cancer patients. Produced via immunoSEQ multiplex PCR; TCRdb's table is partial and in-frame only. Altogether 130,000 to 150,000 clones are present, about nine tenths being singletons, with the ten largest covering 3% to 4%. The V gene lost 2 bases and the J gene lost 0 bases, with 8 bases spanning the gap. The CDR3 is 14 residues long. Germline V lookup: CDR1 KGHSH, CDR2 LQKENI. The TCR sequence derives from a man aged 30 to 39 in good health. Sequences were obtained from blood. The chain is built from TRBV18 and TRBJ2-7; a possible D gene is TRBD2 (5 bases). CDR3 sequence (DNA): TGTGCCAGCTCACCAGGAGGTAGCTCCTACGAGCAGTACTTC. Its translation is CASSPGGSSYEQYF.